These T cell receptor beta chains were read from a single sample in a study of technical replicates of blood from a few donors. Using immunoSEQ multiplex PCR, the repertoire was profiled, and TCRdb retains in-frame clones only, with some absent. In the table there are more than 65,000 clones, approximately 93% of which are singletons. The sequencing input was T cells isolated from PBMCs. These receptors were collected from a human donor in good health. Both conserved end residues are part of each CDR3. A D gene is named only where the DNA matches it firmly. Clone size, where shown, is once, few, many, or a class for clones that have expanded.

CDR3nt	CDR3aa	j_gene	abundance	v_gene	d_gene
TGTGCCAGCAGTTTGTCCAATTTGGGACAGGGTAAACTTAACACTGAAGCTTTCTTT	CASSLSNLGQGKLNTEAFF	TRBJ1-1	.	TRBV28	TRBD1
TGTGCCAGCAGTGATTTGAGGGAAGGCACAGATACGCAGTATTTT	CASSDLREGTDTQYF	TRBJ2-3	.	TRBV2	.
TGTGCCAGCAGTCACGACAGGGGGCGAAGCAATCAGCCCCAGCATTTT	CASSHDRGRSNQPQHF	TRBJ1-5	.	TRBV27	TRBD1
TGTGCCAGCAGTTTAGAGGATGAAAAACTGTTTTTT	CASSLEDEKLFF	TRBJ1-4	once	TRBV6-1	.
TGTGCCAGCATCGAGAGCTCTGGGGCCAACGTCCTGACTTTC	CASIESSGANVLTF	TRBJ2-6	once	TRBV11-2	.
TGCGCCAGCAGCCTCCTAGGGTTAGCGGGAGGCAATGAGCAGTTCTTC	CASSLLGLAGGNEQFF	TRBJ2-1	.	TRBV4-3	TRBD2
TGTGCCAGCAGTTTTTCGGGTGAGCAGTTCTTC	CASSFSGEQFF	TRBJ2-1	.	TRBV28	.
TGTGCCAGCAGCTCTGGGACTAGGGATACGCAGTATTTT	CASSSGTRDTQYF	TRBJ2-3	once	TRBV7-9	TRBD2
TGTGCCAGCAGTTTATTACAGGCTAGCGGGCAACCATTGCCGGAAGAGCAGTACTTC	CASSLLQASGQPLPEEQYF	TRBJ2-7	.	TRBV27	TRBD2
TGTGCCAGCAGCTTAAAAGGGCGCAGGGGGCGCTTCGTTAACACTGAAGCTTTCTTT	CASSLKGRRGRFVNTEAFF	TRBJ1-1	.	TRBV7-8	TRBD1
TGTGCCAGCAGTCCCGAGGGGGAGGGGAGCAATGAGCAGTTCTTC	CASSPEGEGSNEQFF	TRBJ2-1	.	TRBV13	.
TGTGCCAGCAGCATGGGACAGGGTTATAGCAATCAGCCCCAGCATTTT	CASSMGQGYSNQPQHF	TRBJ1-5	.	TRBV7-9	TRBD1
TGTGCCAGCAGTTACATGCGGATGGCCGGGGAGCTGTTTTTT	CASSYMRMAGELFF	TRBJ2-2	.	TRBV6-5	.
TGTGCCAGCAGCCAATTTGGGGGAGGGGACACTGAAGCTTTCTTT	CASSQFGGGDTEAFF	TRBJ1-1	.	TRBV16	.
TGTGCCAGCAGCTTATCGACTAGCGGGCACGAGCAGTACTTC	CASSLSTSGHEQYF	TRBJ2-7	.	TRBV11-2	TRBD2
TGTGCCAGCAGCGGGGGACTAGCGGGTCTCAATGAGCAGTTCTTC	CASSGGLAGLNEQFF	TRBJ2-1	.	TRBV9	TRBD2
TGTGCCAGCAGCTATAAAACTCTAGCGGGAGACCAATCGGATGAGCAGTTCTTC	CASSYKTLAGDQSDEQFF	TRBJ2-1	few	TRBV9	TRBD2
TGTGCCAGCAGCGTCCGACTAGCGGGAGGAGATGAGCAGTTCTTC	CASSVRLAGGDEQFF	TRBJ2-1	.	TRBV9	TRBD2
TGTGCCAGCAGTGAAGCCCCAGGGGGAGTAGGCTACACCTTC	CASSEAPGGVGYTF	TRBJ1-2	.	TRBV6-1	TRBD1
TGTGCCAGCAGTGACTCGGACAGGACCTACGAGCAGTACTTC	CASSDSDRTYEQYF	TRBJ2-7	once	TRBV6-4	TRBD1
TGTGCCAGCTCAACCGGGACTAGCGGGAGCTGGGAGCTGTTTTTT	CASSTGTSGSWELFF	TRBJ2-2	.	TRBV18	TRBD2
TGTGCCAGCTCCTCTAGGGCCACAACTAGCGGGAGTTCCCACGAGCAGTACTTC	CASSSRATTSGSSHEQYF	TRBJ2-7	once	TRBV9	TRBD2
TGTGCCAGCAGCTCCAGGGTGGAAGGCCTCCAAGAGACCCAGTACTTC	CASSSRVEGLQETQYF	TRBJ2-5	.	TRBV13	.
TGTGCCAGTCGTGATTTAGGACAGGGTTTCTCTGGGGCCAACGTCCTGACTTTC	CASRDLGQGFSGANVLTF	TRBJ2-6	.	TRBV19	TRBD1
TGTGCCAGCAGCCAGCCCACAGGGTTTGACACTGAAGCTTTCTTT	CASSQPTGFDTEAFF	TRBJ1-1	.	TRBV5-6	.
TGTGCCAGCATCCCGTCGGGACAGGGGTTCCACGAGCAGTACTTC	CASIPSGQGFHEQYF	TRBJ2-7	.	TRBV7-2	TRBD1
TGTGCCAGCAGCGTAGCAGGCGGGAGTGAAACAGATACGCAGTATTTT	CASSVAGGSETDTQYF	TRBJ2-3	.	TRBV9	TRBD2
TGTGCCAGCTCACCACCCAAGAACACTGAAGCTTTCTTT	CASSPPKNTEAFF	TRBJ1-1	.	TRBV18	.
TGTGCCATCAGTGACCTAGAAAAACTGTTTTTT	CAISDLEKLFF	TRBJ1-4	few	TRBV10-3	.
TGTGCCATCAGTGACAGAGAGGGGGTTAGCACTGAAGCTTTCTTT	CAISDREGVSTEAFF	TRBJ1-1	.	TRBV10-3	.
TGTGCCAGCAGAACGGGCGGGAGAGGGGGTAATGAGCAGTTCTTC	CASRTGGRGGNEQFF	TRBJ2-1	.	TRBV6-6	.
TGTGCCAGCAGCTTATCAGGGGGCTTGAACACTGAAGCTTTCTTT	CASSLSGGLNTEAFF	TRBJ1-1	.	TRBV7-2	TRBD1
TGCAGCGTTGATGCGGGACTCCCACCCTACGAGCAGTACTTC	CSVDAGLPPYEQYF	TRBJ2-7	once	TRBV29-1	.
TGTGCCAGCAGCTTGGCAGACTTTCAAGAGACCCAGTACTTC	CASSLADFQETQYF	TRBJ2-5	.	TRBV5-6	.
TGCGCCAGCAGACCTAACGGGACACCCCCGAACACTGAAGCTTTCTTT	CASRPNGTPPNTEAFF	TRBJ1-1	.	TRBV5-1	.
TGTGCCAGCAGCTTTTTAGTCGGGAGCTCCTACAATGAGCAGTTCTTC	CASSFLVGSSYNEQFF	TRBJ2-1	.	TRBV7-3	.
TGTGCCAGCAGTAGTCCCGGGACAGGGAACGACGGCTACACCTTC	CASSSPGTGNDGYTF	TRBJ1-2	.	TRBV27	TRBD1
TGTGCCTGGGAGACAGGGACAAGCAATCAGCCCCAGCATTTT	CAWETGTSNQPQHF	TRBJ1-5	.	TRBV30	TRBD1
TGTGCCAGCAGCTCCCTCGGGGGAGGGGACGGAGATGAGCAGTTCTTC	CASSSLGGGDGDEQFF	TRBJ2-1	once	TRBV7-8	TRBD2
TGTGCCAGCAGTTTAGCTGTACGACTTGGGGGCTACACCTTC	CASSLAVRLGGYTF	TRBJ1-2	.	TRBV28	.
TGTGCCAGCAGCCCTGATTTGACAGGTTCAGCGAACACTGAAGCTTTCTTT	CASSPDLTGSANTEAFF	TRBJ1-1	.	TRBV5-4	.
TGTGCCAGCAGCTTTGAGGGGGCTAGCACAGATACGCAGTATTTT	CASSFEGASTDTQYF	TRBJ2-3	.	TRBV11-2	TRBD1
TGTGCCAGCAGTTTTGCGGGAGGGCCTAGAAATGAGCAGTTCTTC	CASSFAGGPRNEQFF	TRBJ2-1	.	TRBV28	TRBD2
TGTGCCAGCAGCCAAGGCACAGGCCAAAAACTGTTTTTT	CASSQGTGQKLFF	TRBJ1-4	.	TRBV4-2	.
TGTGCCATCAGTGGAGACGGGAGGTCAAGGTGGGAGCAGTACTTC	CAISGDGRSRWEQYF	TRBJ2-7	.	TRBV10-3	TRBD2
TGTGCCAGTCTGGGGAGGGGACTTTTATTC	CASLGRGLLF	TRBJ2-7	.	TRBV28	TRBD2
TGTGCCAGCAGCCGACTGCGGGGCAGCCTCTCCGAGCAGTACTTC	CASSRLRGSLSEQYF	TRBJ2-7	.	TRBV14	.
TGTGCCACCAGCAGAGATGCGCGAGCTACCTCTACTGAAGCTTTCTTT	CATSRDARATSTEAFF	TRBJ1-1	.	TRBV15	.
TGTGCCAGCAACCCCGAGGTCACCAATCAGCCCCAGCATTTT	CASNPEVTNQPQHF	TRBJ1-5	.	TRBV7-8	.
TGTGCCAGCAGCTTGACAGGGGATGGAAACACCATATATTTT	CASSLTGDGNTIYF	TRBJ1-3	once	TRBV7-8	TRBD1
TGTGCCAGCAGCTTAAAAGGGGGCTATGGCTACACCTTC	CASSLKGGYGYTF	TRBJ1-2	.	TRBV7-9	.
TGTGCCACCCCGAGGGGGTCCTACAATGAGCAGTTCTTC	CATPRGSYNEQFF	TRBJ2-1	.	TRBV2	.
TGTGCCAGCAGCTTAGTCGGGGGGTGGGAAAGCAACACCGGGGAGCTGTTTTTT	CASSLVGGWESNTGELFF	TRBJ2-2	.	TRBV11-3	TRBD2
TGCGCCAGCAGCTTCAGCCAGGGAAATTTGAATGAGCAGTTCTTC	CASSFSQGNLNEQFF	TRBJ2-1	few	TRBV5-1	.
TGTGCCAGCAGGCGAACCCAGGCCTTCGAGCAGTACTTC	CASRRTQAFEQYF	TRBJ2-7	once	TRBV6-1	.
TGTGCCAGCAGCTTAGGGTATAGCTCTGGAAACACCATATATTTT	CASSLGYSSGNTIYF	TRBJ1-3	.	TRBV11-2	.
TGTGCCAGCAGTGAGACGGGGGTGAACACTGAAGCTTTCTTT	CASSETGVNTEAFF	TRBJ1-1	.	TRBV25-1	.